Shown below are 23 T cell receptor beta chains from a single sample sequenced in a study of blood T cell repertoires in COVID-19. Method: immunoSEQ multiplex PCR; TCRdb's copy keeps in-frame clones and lacks some. The repertoire holds approximately 210,000 clones, with approximately 84% as singletons. The sequenced material came from PBMCs or T cells enriched from blood (not recorded which). The receptors shown here come from a man aged 35-49 years who had recovered from COVID-19.

V usage is TRBV15 and J usage is TRBJ1-2; TRBD1 might be the D (6 bases). Germline assignment: CDR1 LNHNV and CDR2 YYDKDF (reference sequence). The V end was cut by 6 bases, the J end by 5 bases, with 13 bases between. The CDR3 runs 13 residues. The CDR3 DNA reads as TGTGCCACCAGTCGGGACACGACTTATGGCTACACCTTC. This translates into CATSRDTTYGYTF.

This sequence joins TRBV7-3 and TRBJ1-5; D perhaps matches TRBD1 (5 bases). The V and J ends lost 2 bases and 7 bases respectively, with 9 bases between them. The CDR3 contains 13 residues. The germline gives CDR1 SGHTA, CDR2 FQGTGA. CDR3: CASSLGRGQPQHF. The CDR3, as DNA: TGTGCCAGCAGCTTAGGGCGGGGCCAGCCCCAGCATTTT.

This chain connects TRBV4-1 to TRBJ2-7, with D possibly being TRBD2 (6 bases). V was pared by 1 base and J by 4 bases, with 17 bases between. The CDR3 is 16 amino acids. Germline CDR1 is MGHRA and CDR2 is YSYEKL. The CDR3: CASSQGLGTPGYEQYF. The CDR3 bases are TGCGCCAGCAGCCAAGGCCTCGGGACTCCAGGGTACGAGCAGTACTTC.

This rearrangement joins TRBV7-2 to TRBJ1-4; 7 bases agree with TRBD1. V was pared by 1 base and J by 0 bases, with 5 bases of the junction left unmatched. This CDR3 spans 17 amino acids. Germline CDR1 reads SGHTA; CDR2 reads FQGNSA. The CDR3 DNA is TGTGCCAGCAGCTTAGTGGGCAGGGGGGCAACTAATGAAAAACTGTTTTTT. Protein product: CASSLVGRGATNEKLFF.

In its sample, this clone was seen once. The rearrangement joins TRBV28 to TRBJ2-5; perhaps TRBD2 as D (6 bases). V lost 3 bases and J 5 bases, leaving 13 bases between the germline ends. The CDR3 sequence is 14 residues long. Germline V gene lookup returns CDR1 MDHEN and CDR2 SYDVKM. CDR3 loop: CASSFFWGEETQYF. CDR3 DNA: TGTGCCAGCAGTTTTTTCTGGGGGGAGGAGACCCAGTACTTC.

The chain joins TRBV28 to TRBJ2-5; D may be TRBD2 (6 bases). The CDR3 totals 12 residues. Trimming stripped 7 bases from V and 5 bases from J, with 11 bases between. Germline V gene sequence: CDR1 MDHEN, CDR2 SYDVKM. The CDR3 region has the DNA TGTGCCAGCACCAGGGCGGGGGAGACCCAGTACTTC. Translated, it gives CASTRAGETQYF.

CDR3 in amino acids: CASSVADRAYNSPLHF. The CDR3 nucleotides read TGTGCCAGCAGCGTAGCCGACAGGGCCTATAATTCACCCCTCCACTTT. The J gene is TRBJ1-6, the V gene TRBV9; 7 bases are a match to TRBD1. The CDR3 loop spans 16 amino acids. Trimming at V came to 0 bases and at J to 2 bases, leaving 2 bases not matched to a gene. CDR1 and CDR2 from the germline V gene are SGDLS and YYNGEE.

The chain has TRBV5-1 and TRBJ2-1; 7 nucleotides agree with TRBD2. The V gene end was trimmed by 0 bases and the J gene end by 0 bases; junction bases not matched to a gene: 6. Germline V gene sequence: CDR1 SGHRS, CDR2 YFSETQ. This CDR3 comprises 17 residues. CDR3 nucleotide sequence: TGCGCCAGCAGCTTGGGCCCAGCGGGGTTCTCCTACAATGAGCAGTTCTTC. It encodes CASSLGPAGFSYNEQFF.

The genes are TRBV15 and TRBJ1-4; D gene unclear. Germline V CDR1 and CDR2: LNHNV, YYDKDF (reference sequence). The germline V and J ends were trimmed by 3 bases and 6 bases, with 14 bases remaining between them. The CDR3 contains 15 residues. The CDR3 nucleotides are TGTGCCACCAGCAGGGATATCGGGTGGGATGAAAAACTGTTTTTT. It is translated as CATSRDIGWDEKLFF.

The CDR3 sequence is CASSPRGSGVMNTEAFF. In nucleotides, the CDR3 is TGTGCCAGCTCACCTCGAGGTTCGGGGGTAATGAACACTGAAGCTTTCTTT. The chain employs TRBV18 and TRBJ1-1; TRBD1 is a possible D gene (5 bases). Trimming removed 3 bases at V and 0 bases at J, with 17 bases between. The CDR3 has 17 residues. Germline lookup yields CDR1 KGHSH and CDR2 LQKENI.

The rearrangement uses TRBV20-1 and TRBJ1-1; D not resolved. Germline V gives CDR1 DFQATT, CDR2 SNEGSKA (reference sequence). The germline V and J ends were trimmed by 3 bases and 5 bases, with 16 bases remaining between them. CDR3 size: 14 residues. The DNA of the CDR3 is TGCAGTGCTAGTCCCATTGGGTCCGGGACTGAAGCTTTCTTT. Translation gives CSASPIGSGTEAFF.

The chain recombines TRBV5-8 with TRBJ1-5; possible D gene TRBD1, 5 bases. V lost 6 bases, J lost 2 bases, and 15 bases lay in between. The CDR3 has 15 residues. CDR1 is SGHTS, CDR2 YDEGEE, per germline. The CDR3, as DNA: TGTGCCAGCACCCAAAGGGGTCAAGGCAATCAGCCCCAGCATTTT. Its translation: CASTQRGQGNQPQHF.

J is TRBJ2-1 and V is TRBV5-1; D gene uncertain. Germline V gene lookup returns CDR1 SGHRS and CDR2 YFSETQ. The V end was cut by 5 bases, the J end by 7 bases, with 16 bases between. This CDR3 is built from 14 residues. The CDR3 region is CASRRSPAVNEQFF. The DNA for the CDR3 is TGCGCCAGCAGGCGTTCTCCCGCGGTGAATGAGCAGTTCTTC.

This sequence joins TRBV9 and TRBJ1-4, with D possibly matching TRBD1 (5 bases). The CDR3 is made up of 14 amino acids. CDR1 and CDR2 from the germline V gene are SGDLS and YYNGEE. Trimming took 0 bases from V and 4 from J, leaving 7 bases between them. In nucleotides, the CDR3 is TGTGCCAGCAGCGTAGGGGGGGTTAATGAAAAACTGTTTTTT. It yields the protein CASSVGGVNEKLFF.

Turning to this clone: Germline is not matched at one junction end, which may reflect a read error. The chain couples TRBV25-1 to TRBJ1-2, with 7 bases matching TRBD1. Germline CDR1 and CDR2: MGHDK and SYGVNS. The length of the CDR3 is 12 residues. CDR3 nucleotide sequence: TGTGCCAGCAGCGCAGGGGGACCTCCTCTATACTTC. As protein: CASSAGGPPLYF.

The J gene is TRBJ2-3, the V gene TRBV5-4; TRBD2 is a possible D gene (7 bases). This CDR3 comprises 15 residues. Trimming took 0 bases from V and 4 from J, leaving 12 bases between them. The germline CDR1 and CDR2 sequences are SGHNT and YYREEE (reference sequence). The CDR3 nucleotides are TGTGCCAGCAGCTTGGCCACGGGGGGCCCAGATACGCAGTATTTT. As protein: CASSLATGGPDTQYF.

The V and J genes are TRBV10-3 and TRBJ1-5; D uncertain. Germline loops: CDR1 ENHRY, CDR2 SYGVKD. With 2 bases removed from V and 5 bases from J, the gap between germline ends came to 4 bases. The CDR3 has 12 amino acids. This chain's CDR3 is CAISEVDQPQHF. CDR3 in DNA: TGTGCCATCAGTGAGGTAGATCAGCCCCAGCATTTT.

The chain carries TRBV11-2 and TRBJ2-1, with D perhaps matching TRBD1 (6 bases). The CDR3 has 12 amino acids. Germline-derived CDR1 and CDR2 are SGHAT and FQNNGV. Trimming removed 6 bases from V and 8 bases from J, with 11 bases in between. The CDR3 reads CASRAQGYEQFF. CDR3 bases: TGTGCCAGCAGAGCACAGGGATATGAGCAGTTCTTC.

The rearrangement joins TRBV28 to TRBJ1-5, with TRBD1 matching over 10 bases. The CDR3 is made up of 14 amino acids. The germline gives CDR1 MDHEN, CDR2 SYDVKM. The J segment lost 6 bases and the V segment lost 6 bases, leaving 5 bases of the junction unmatched. The CDR3 bases are TGTGCCAGCAGAGGGACAGGGGAGGTTCAGCCCCAGCATTTT. Protein sequence: CASRGTGEVQPQHF.

This chain connects TRBV25-1 to TRBJ1-3; no clear D gene. CDR3 size: 13 residues. Deletions cut 2 bases from V and 5 bases from J, with 7 bases between. Germline V CDR1 and CDR2: MGHDK, SYGVNS. The CDR3: CASSEGRRNTIYF. The CDR3 region has the DNA TGTGCCAGCAGTGAAGGGAGACGAAACACCATATATTTT. Filled out from reference TRBV25-1 and TRBJ1-3, the complete variable domain reads EADIYQTPRYLVIGTGKKITLECSQTMGHDKMYWYQQDPGMELHLIHYSYGVNSTEKGDLSSESTVSRIRTEHFPLTLESARPSHTSQYLCASSEGRRNTIYFGEGSWLTVV.

The rearrangement uses TRBV14 and TRBJ2-2; D may be TRBD2 (6 bases). In germline, CDR1 is SGHDN, CDR2 FVKESK. There are 13 residues in the CDR3. Trimming took 3 bases from V and 10 from J, leaving 12 bases between them. The CDR3 sequence: CASSQLGGQELFF. The CDR3, as DNA: TGTGCCAGCAGCCAGCTAGGAGGGCAGGAGCTGTTTTTT. The full variable domain, its missing parts supplied by reference TRBV14 and TRBJ2-2, is EAGVTQFPSHSVIEKGQTVTLRCDPISGHDNLYWYRRVMGKEIKFLLHFVKESKQDESGMPNNRFLAERTGGTYSTLKVQPAELEDSGVYFCASSQLGGQELFFGEGSRLTVL.

The count of this clone is one. V and J are TRBV28 and TRBJ1-1; D ambiguous. Trimming stripped 5 bases from V and 3 bases from J, with 7 bases between. This CDR3 contains 12 residues. Germline V gene sequence: CDR1 MDHEN, CDR2 SYDVKM. CDR3 protein: CASSPPHTEAFF. CDR3 in DNA: TGTGCCAGCAGTCCCCCTCACACTGAAGCTTTCTTT.

The chain combines TRBV24-1 with TRBJ2-7; D may be TRBD2 (6 bases). CDR1 is KGHDR, CDR2 SFDVKD, per germline. The CDR3 is 13 residues long. V lost 4 bases and J 6 bases, leaving 12 bases between the germline ends. The CDR3 sequence is CATSEVGDSEQYF. The CDR3 DNA reads as TGTGCCACCAGTGAGGTAGGGGACTCCGAGCAGTACTTC.